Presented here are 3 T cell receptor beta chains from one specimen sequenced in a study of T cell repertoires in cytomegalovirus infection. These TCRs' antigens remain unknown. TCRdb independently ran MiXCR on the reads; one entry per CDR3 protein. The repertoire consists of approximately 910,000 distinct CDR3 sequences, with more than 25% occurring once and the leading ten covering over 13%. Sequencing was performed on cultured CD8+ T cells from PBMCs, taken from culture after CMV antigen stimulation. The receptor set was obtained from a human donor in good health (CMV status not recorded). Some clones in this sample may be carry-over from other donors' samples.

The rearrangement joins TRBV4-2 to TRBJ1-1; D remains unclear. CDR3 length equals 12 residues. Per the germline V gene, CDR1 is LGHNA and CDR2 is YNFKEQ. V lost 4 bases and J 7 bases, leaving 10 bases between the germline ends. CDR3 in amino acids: CASSLLRGEAFF. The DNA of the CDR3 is TGTGCCAGCAGCCTTTTACGTGGTGAAGCTTTCTTT.

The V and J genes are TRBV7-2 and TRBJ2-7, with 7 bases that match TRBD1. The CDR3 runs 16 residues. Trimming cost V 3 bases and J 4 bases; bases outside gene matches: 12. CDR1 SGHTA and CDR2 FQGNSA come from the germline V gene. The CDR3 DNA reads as TGTGCCAGCAGCTTCCGAGGGACAGAGACCCTATACGAGCAGTACTTC. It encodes CASSFRGTETLYEQYF.

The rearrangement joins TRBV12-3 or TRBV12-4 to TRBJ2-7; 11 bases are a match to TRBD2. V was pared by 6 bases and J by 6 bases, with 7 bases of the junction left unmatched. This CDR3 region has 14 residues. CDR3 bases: TGTGCCAGCAGCAAGACTAGCGGGGAGGGCGAGCAGTACTTC. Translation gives CASSKTSGEGEQYF.